The 14 T cell receptor beta chains given below trace back to one sample, sequenced in a study of CD8 T cells in ankylosing spondylitis. TCRdb re-called the 5' RACE reads through MiXCR, storing one row per CDR3 protein. The sample has a few hundred thousand distinct CDR3 sequences, approximately 20% seen once. The sample comprised blood, either unsorted or a sorted T cell fraction (not recorded which). The receptor source for this set is a male donor with ankylosing spondylitis or in good health (not recorded which).

J is TRBJ2-6 and V is TRBV11-1; perhaps TRBD1 as D (6 bases). CDR1 is SGHAT and CDR2 is FQDESV in the germline V gene (reference sequence). This CDR3 is built from 19 residues. Trimming took off 2 bases at V and 0 bases at J, with 17 bases between the two ends. The DNA of the CDR3 is TGTGCCAGCAGCTTAAAGGGCTGGGGGCGCCCCTCTGGGGCCAACGTCCTGACTTTC. This encodes CASSLKGWGRPSGANVLTF.

This chain uses TRBV6-1 with TRBJ2-7; 9 bases map to TRBD1. The CDR3 runs 16 residues. CDR1 MNHNS and CDR2 SASEGT come from the germline V gene. V was clipped by 8 bases and J by 5 bases; unmatched bases: 16. CDR3 protein: CASGPTNRDRVDEQYF. The CDR3 DNA reads TGTGCCAGCGGCCCTACTAACCGGGACAGGGTCGACGAGCAGTACTTC.

To note about this clonotype: Being one base from a much bigger clone, this may be a read error. This sequence joins TRBV15 and TRBJ2-5; D might be TRBD2 (5 bases). From germline, CDR1 is LNHNV and CDR2 YYDKDF (reference sequence). This CDR3 region has 16 residues. CDR3 in amino acids: CATTVGRGSMEEAQYF. The CDR3 coding sequence is TGTGCCACCACCGTGGGTCGGGGTTCTATGGAAGAGGCCCAGTACTTC.

CDR3 sequence: CASSFGLRTEAFF. CDR3 bases: TGTGCCAGCAGTTTCGGTCTGAGGACTGAAGCTTTCTTT. J is TRBJ1-1 and V is TRBV12-3 or TRBV12-4; D is undetermined. The V and J ends lost 3 bases and 5 bases respectively, with 10 bases between them. CDR3 length: 13 residues.

Only a few counts were recorded for this clonotype. The chain uses TRBV4-1 and TRBJ1-4, with D tentatively TRBD1 (5 bases). The CDR3 covers 17 residues. V dropped 3 bases and J dropped 6 bases, with 20 bases sitting between them. CDR1 and CDR2 from the germline V gene are MGHRA and YSYEKL. CDR3 bases: TGCGCCAGCAGCCACCCTATCGGCGGCAGGGAGGATGAAAAACTGTTTTTT. This encodes CASSHPIGGREDEKLFF.

This clonotype has just a few counts. The rearrangement joins TRBV29-1 to TRBJ1-2; weak D call: TRBD1 (6 bases). The CDR3 is 13 amino acids. Trimming shortened V by 4 bases and J by 0 bases, and 9 bases separated the two germline ends. The germline gives CDR1 SQVTM, CDR2 ANQGSEA. The CDR3 bases are TGCAGCGTTGGAGGGGGGGCTAACTATGGCTACACCTTC. It is translated as CSVGGGANYGYTF. The entire variable domain, with the rest obtained from reference TRBV29-1 and TRBJ1-2, is as follows: SAVISQKPSRDICQRGTSLTIQCQVDSQVTMMFWYRQQPGQSLTLIATANQGSEATYESGFVIDKFPISRPNLTFSTLTVSNMSPEDSSIYLCSVGGGANYGYTFGSGTRLTVV.

A few counts support this clonotype. This chain links TRBV4-1 with TRBJ1-5, with 8 positions matching TRBD1. CDR3 length equals 17 residues. V gave up 1 base and J gave up 2 bases; unmatched junction bases: 7. Germline V gene lookup returns CDR1 MGHRA and CDR2 YSYEKL. CDR3 region: CASSQGRQGIGNQPQHF. DNA of the CDR3: TGCGCCAGCAGCCAAGGAAGACAGGGGATAGGCAATCAGCCCCAGCATTTT.

This clonotype was observed a few times. The rearrangement links TRBV12-3 or TRBV12-4 to TRBJ2-5, with D unclear. Trimming pared 4 bases from V and 10 bases from J, leaving 16 bases between. This CDR3 is 13 amino acids long. DNA of the CDR3: TGTGCCAGCAGTTCTCGGATACGTGGGGACCAGTACTTC. Its protein product is CASSSRIRGDQYF.

V is TRBV12-3 or TRBV12-4 and J is TRBJ2-3, with D tentatively TRBD1 or TRBD2 (5 bases each). V shed 6 bases and J shed 5 bases, with 12 bases lying between them. This CDR3 spans 13 amino acids. The CDR3 region has the DNA TGTGCCAGCAGCTGGGACCCGGGAGATACGCAGTATTTT. Translated: CASSWDPGDTQYF.

This clonotype has more than one count but fewer than ten. The chain carries TRBV29-1 and TRBJ1-2; D gene unclear. The CDR3 loop spans 13 amino acids. Per the germline V gene, CDR1 is SQVTM and CDR2 is ANQGSEA. Trimming pared 3 bases from V and 1 base from J, leaving 9 bases between. This CDR3 reads CSVELEVNYGYTF. In nucleotides, the CDR3 is TGCAGCGTTGAGCTGGAAGTTAACTATGGCTACACCTTC.

The chain carries TRBV10-3 and TRBJ1-5; TRBD1 matches at 7 bases. CDR1 is ENHRY and CDR2 is SYGVKD in the germline V gene. The CDR3 totals 14 residues. The J segment lost 3 bases and the V segment lost 6 bases, leaving 5 bases of the junction unmatched. CDR3 in amino acids: CAISEDRDNQPQHF. CDR3 coding DNA: TGTGCCATCAGCGAAGACAGGGACAATCAGCCCCAGCATTTT.

This clonotype was detected many times. J is TRBJ1-5 and V is TRBV20-1; maybe TRBD1 (5 bases). Germline lookup yields CDR1 DFQATT and CDR2 SNEGSKA (reference sequence). Trimming took off 1 base at V and 5 bases at J, with 9 bases between the two ends. CDR3 size: 13 residues. The CDR3 region has the DNA TGCAGTGCTAGAGCGGACATCGATCAGCCCCAGCATTTT. It encodes CSARADIDQPQHF.

V is TRBV12-3 or TRBV12-4 and J is TRBJ2-5; a weak D match, TRBD1 (5 bases). This CDR3 has 13 residues. V was pared by 6 bases and J by 3 bases, with 11 bases between. In nucleotides, the CDR3 is TGTGCCAGCAGAGTGGGGCTTGAAGAGACCCAGTACTTC. Translated, it gives CASRVGLEETQYF.

The rearrangement joins TRBV18 to TRBJ2-5, with D perhaps matching TRBD1 or TRBD2 (5 bases each). Trimming stripped 0 bases from V and 5 bases from J, with 16 bases between. CDR1 and CDR2 (germline): KGHSH, LQKENI. The CDR3 is 16 residues long. The CDR3 coding sequence is TGTGCCAGCTCACCACCGTGGGACGGCCTCCGGGAGACCCAGTACTTC. Protein: CASSPPWDGLRETQYF.